One and the same sample provided the 32 T cell receptor beta chains below, sequenced in a study of control samples from healthy donors and cancer patients. Some clones are missing from TCRdb's copy, which holds only in-frame ones; the method was immunoSEQ multiplex PCR. Of about 220,000 clones listed, roughly 94% were seen once; the top ten hold about 1.6%. Input material: blood. The receptors shown here come from a man aged 45-65 years in good health.

The chain combines TRBV28 with TRBJ1-5; TRBD1 might be the D (5 bases). There are 14 residues in the CDR3. Per the germline V gene, CDR1 is MDHEN and CDR2 is SYDVKM. V was clipped by 1 base and J by 7 bases, with 11 bases between them. CDR3 amino acids: CASSLSAGPQPQHF. For the CDR3, the DNA is TGTGCCAGCAGTTTATCGGCAGGGCCCCAGCCCCAGCATTTT.

V and J are TRBV15 and TRBJ1-2; weak D call: TRBD1 (5 bases). CDR3 length: 15 residues. Germline loops: CDR1 LNHNV, CDR2 YYDKDF (reference sequence). The V end lost 3 bases, the J end lost 5 bases, and 16 bases lay between the germline ends. Here the CDR3 DNA reads TGTGCCACCAGCAGGGATTCCATGGGGCCGTATGGCTACACCTTC. Protein: CATSRDSMGPYGYTF.

The rearrangement links TRBV5-1 to TRBJ2-3; D is unclear. V lost 4 bases and J lost 6, with 18 bases in between. Germline-derived CDR1 and CDR2 are SGHRS and YFSETQ. This CDR3 spans 15 amino acids. CDR3 sequence: CASSGQGPAVDTQYF. Written as DNA, the CDR3 is TGCGCCAGCAGCGGCCAAGGGCCGGCAGTCGATACGCAGTATTTT. The whole variable domain, remainder taken from reference TRBV5-1 and TRBJ2-3, is KAGVTQTPRYLIKTRGQQVTLSCSPISGHRSVSWYQQTPGQGLQFLFEYFSETQRNKGNFPGRFSGRQFSNSRSEMNVSTLELGDSALYLCASSGQGPAVDTQYFGPGTRLTVL.

This sequence joins TRBV2 and TRBJ2-5; maybe TRBD1 (6 bases). The V gene lost 6 bases and the J gene lost 5 bases, with 16 bases spanning the gap. CDR3 length equals 14 residues. Germline V gene lookup returns CDR1 SNHLY and CDR2 FYNNEI. The CDR3 nucleotides read TGTGCCAGCAGCTGGGGGCAGGGAATGGAGACCCAGTACTTC. Translation: CASSWGQGMETQYF.

This rearrangement joins TRBV11-2 to TRBJ2-1, with 8 bases fitting TRBD2. The ends lost 5 bases at V and 5 bases at J; junction bases unmatched: 5. The CDR3 runs to 14 residues. Germline CDR1 is SGHAT and CDR2 is FQNNGV. This CDR3 is CASSPGGPDNEQFF. The CDR3 DNA follows: TGTGCCAGCAGCCCGGGGGGGCCCGACAATGAGCAGTTCTTC.

V usage is TRBV29-1 and J usage is TRBJ1-2; possible D gene TRBD1, 6 bases. This CDR3 spans 14 amino acids. Germline CDR1 SQVTM, CDR2 ANQGSEA. V lost 5 bases and J lost 8, with 21 bases in between. Here the CDR3 DNA reads TGCAGCGTTTCGACCGGGGGGGCCATGGACGGCTACACCTTC. Translated: CSVSTGGAMDGYTF.

The chain recombines TRBV5-4 with TRBJ2-3; TRBD2 aligns across 7 bases. Germline V gives CDR1 SGHNT, CDR2 YYREEE (reference sequence). The CDR3 length is 14 residues. The junction had 4 bases not matched to a gene; V was cut back by 1 base and J by 5 bases. Here the CDR3 reads CASSLRAGEDTQYF. CDR3 bases: TGTGCCAGCAGCTTGCGCGCGGGGGAAGATACGCAGTATTTT.

Points on this clone: At one boundary the junction diverges from the germline segment, which might be a read error. V gene TRBV7-7 combines with J gene TRBJ1-4; no definite D call. CDR1 is SSHAT and CDR2 is FNYEAQ in the germline V gene (reference sequence). This CDR3 is 14 amino acids long. This CDR3 reads CASSLSPGGRKTVF. The CDR3 nucleotides read TGTGCCAGCAGCTTATCCCCGGGCGGGAGAAAAACTGTTTTT.

The chain joins TRBV21-1 to TRBJ2-7. TRBV21-1 is reported as a pseudogene. The CDR3 has 16 residues. Written as DNA, the CDR3 is TGTGCCAGCAGACTCAAGAGGCAAGGGTTTCCCTACGAGCAGTACGTC. Translation gives CASRLKRQGFPYEQYV.

The chain joins TRBV9 to TRBJ2-7; 7 nucleotides match TRBD1. V was clipped by 4 bases and J by 1 base; unmatched bases: 11. Germline V lookup: CDR1 SGDLS, CDR2 YYNGEE. There are 16 residues in the CDR3. The CDR3 loop is CASSPERQGPSYEQYF. Written as DNA, the CDR3 is TGTGCCAGCAGCCCGGAACGACAGGGCCCATCCTACGAGCAGTACTTC.

This chain uses TRBV11-2 with TRBJ2-1; 12 bases fit TRBD1. Germline V gene sequence: CDR1 SGHAT, CDR2 FQNNGV. CDR3 size: 13 residues. J was trimmed by 10 bases and V by 10 bases; bases with no gene match: 8. The chain's CDR3 is CATPGQGAREQFF. CDR3 nucleotide sequence: TGTGCCACCCCGGGACAGGGGGCTCGGGAGCAGTTCTTC. Looking up the rest from reference TRBV11-2 and TRBJ2-1 gives the full variable domain: EAGVAQSPRYKIIEKRQSVAFWCNPISGHATLYWYQQILGQGPKLLIQFQNNGVVDDSQLPKDRFSAERLKGVDSTLKIQPAKLEDSAVYLCATPGQGAREQFFGPGTRLTVL.

V is TRBV4-1 and J is TRBJ1-5; D not certain. Germline V gene lookup returns CDR1 MGHRA and CDR2 YSYEKL. The CDR3 length is 14 residues. The V gene lost 0 bases and the J gene lost 6 bases, with 9 bases spanning the gap. The CDR3 is CASSQDRGAQPQHF. The CDR3 DNA sequence: TGCGCCAGCAGCCAAGACAGAGGAGCTCAGCCCCAGCATTTT.

V gene TRBV5-6 combines with J gene TRBJ1-4; 8 bases map to TRBD1. The CDR3 has 15 amino acids. Losses at the gene ends were 4 bases for V and 8 bases for J; bases not matched to a gene: 10. The V gene's germline CDR1 is SGHDT and CDR2 YYEEEE. The CDR3 DNA reads TGTGCCAGCAGCCAGGAGCAGGGGGCAGGGGAAAAACTGTTTTTT. Amino acids: CASSQEQGAGEKLFF.

The rearrangement links TRBV5-1 to TRBJ1-2, with D uncertain. The CDR3 has 14 amino acids. The germline V gene has CDR1 SGHRS and CDR2 YFSETQ. V lost 4 bases, J lost 5 bases, and 15 bases lay in between. The CDR3 loop is CASSPWRVGYGYTF. Here the CDR3 DNA reads TGCGCCAGCAGCCCTTGGAGGGTAGGGTATGGCTACACCTTC.

The chain is built from TRBV3-1 (or the pseudogene TRBV3-2) and TRBJ1-2; D unclear. V was shortened by 0 bases and J by 7 bases, with 15 bases between the two germline ends. CDR1 is LGHDT, CDR2 YNNKEL, per germline (reference sequence). CDR3 size: 15 residues. This chain's CDR3 is CASSQDLRAAGGYTF. CDR3 in DNA: TGTGCCAGCAGCCAAGATTTGAGGGCAGCGGGTGGCTACACCTTC.

CDR3 in DNA: TGTGCCAGCAGCGTAGCTGCCGATACGCAGTATTTT. Translated: CASSVAADTQYF. V and J are TRBV9 and TRBJ2-3; no clear D gene. Germline V CDR1 and CDR2: SGDLS, YYNGEE. V was cut by 0 bases and J by 6 bases, with 5 bases left in between. This CDR3 spans 12 amino acids.

The chain has TRBV19 and TRBJ1-5, with D unresolved. Looked up from germline, CDR1 is LNHDA and CDR2 is SQIVND (reference sequence). The length of the CDR3 is 13 residues. The V and J ends lost 10 bases and 6 bases respectively, with 16 bases between them. The CDR3 coding sequence is TGTGCCACCGTGGGATTTATGGGTCAGCCCCAGCATTTT. Protein sequence: CATVGFMGQPQHF.

The chain links TRBV6-5 to TRBJ1-5, with unresolved D. CDR3 size: 14 residues. Looked up from germline, CDR1 is MNHEY and CDR2 is SVGAGI. Trimming cost V 8 bases and J 3 bases, with 14 bases left between them. The CDR3 is CASSAREPNQPQHF. The CDR3 DNA is TGTGCCAGCTCGGCCCGGGAACCCAATCAGCCCCAGCATTTT.

The chain is built from TRBV5-6 and TRBJ2-7; 10 bases are shared with TRBD1. In germline, CDR1 is SGHDT, CDR2 YYEEEE. The CDR3 is 14 residues long. Losses at the gene ends were 3 bases for V and 4 bases for J; bases not matched to a gene: 4. The CDR3 coding sequence is TGTGCCAGCAGCTCGACAGGGGGCGCGTACGAGCAGTACTTC. Amino acids: CASSSTGGAYEQYF.

The chain links TRBV5-1 to TRBJ2-4, with 11 positions matching TRBD1. CDR1 and CDR2 from the germline V gene are SGHRS and YFSETQ. Trimming cost V 4 bases and J 0 bases; bases outside gene matches: 3. This CDR3 spans 16 amino acids. The CDR3 region has the DNA TGCGCCAGCAGCACCGGACAGGGGGCAGCCAAAAACATTCAGTACTTC. Amino acid sequence: CASSTGQGAAKNIQYF.

The chain uses TRBV7-2 and TRBJ1-5, with TRBD1 matching 7 bases. CDR3 length: 15 residues. CDR1 is SGHTA, CDR2 FQGNSA, per germline. The V gene end was trimmed by 4 bases and the J gene end by 3 bases; junction bases not matched to a gene: 6. CDR3 sequence: CASSSQGSYNQPQHF. The CDR3 region has the DNA TGTGCCAGCAGCTCACAGGGGTCCTACAATCAGCCCCAGCATTTT.

The chain has TRBV6-5 and TRBJ2-5, with D perhaps TRBD2 (5 bases). The CDR3 loop spans 12 amino acids. Trimming removed 7 bases from V and 7 bases from J, with 13 bases in between. Germline assignment: CDR1 MNHEY and CDR2 SVGAGI. The CDR3 bases are TGTGCCAGCACCCCTACTAGTGGGACCCAGTACTTC. Its protein is CASTPTSGTQYF.

The chain joins TRBV3-1 (or the pseudogene TRBV3-2) to TRBJ1-3; D gene unclear. The CDR3 has 13 residues. The germline V gene encodes CDR1 LGHDT and CDR2 YNNKEL (reference sequence). The V and J ends lost 4 bases and 7 bases respectively, with 11 bases between them. The CDR3 bases are TGTGCCAGCAGCCTTGCTCAAGGGAACACCATATATTTT. Its translation is CASSLAQGNTIYF.

The chain joins TRBV10-3 to TRBJ1-1; 8 bases are a match to TRBD1. There are 15 residues in the CDR3. The ends lost 2 bases at V and 1 base at J; junction bases unmatched: 3. Germline V CDR1 and CDR2: ENHRY, SYGVKD. The CDR3 loop is CAISEGQGPNTEAFF. The CDR3 nucleotides read TGTGCCATCAGTGAGGGACAGGGCCCGAACACTGAAGCTTTCTTT.

The chain is built from TRBV3-1 (or the pseudogene TRBV3-2) and TRBJ1-1, with unresolved D. Germline V gene data show CDR1 as LGHDT and CDR2 as YNNKEL (reference sequence). With 2 bases removed from V and 7 bases from J, the gap between germline ends came to 8 bases. The CDR3 contains 12 residues. CDR3 region: CASSQRTFEAFF. The CDR3 DNA reads as TGTGCCAGCAGCCAACGTACTTTTGAAGCTTTCTTT.

This clone came up once. This rearrangement joins TRBV10-2 to TRBJ2-2; 7 bases line up with TRBD1. CDR1 is WSHSY and CDR2 is SAAADI in the germline V gene. The CDR3 length is 14 residues. Trimming at V came to 0 bases and at J to 5 bases, leaving 0 bases not matched to a gene. CDR3 in amino acids: CASSESTGTGELFF. Here the CDR3 DNA reads TGCGCCAGCAGTGAGTCGACAGGGACCGGGGAGCTGTTTTTT.

This chain links TRBV2 with TRBJ2-3; D gene uncertain. The CDR3 contains 14 residues. Germline loops: CDR1 SNHLY, CDR2 FYNNEI. V was pared by 2 bases and J by 2 bases, with 8 bases between. The CDR3 protein is CASSERQSTDTQYF. The CDR3 nucleotides read TGTGCCAGCAGTGAACGGCAGTCCACAGATACGCAGTATTTT.

The V gene is TRBV18, the J gene TRBJ1-1; 7 bases are shared with TRBD1. The CDR3 has 12 amino acids. V lost 6 bases, J lost 5 bases, and 3 bases stayed unmatched. The V gene's germline CDR1 is KGHSH and CDR2 LQKENI. The CDR3 DNA is TGTGCCAGCTCTCAACAGGGGACTGAAGCTTTCTTT. This encodes CASSQQGTEAFF.

The V call is TRBV27, the J call TRBJ1-5; D perhaps matches TRBD1 (5 bases). The germline CDR1 and CDR2 sequences are MNHEY and SMNVEV (reference sequence). CDR3 length equals 15 residues. V shed 0 bases and J shed 2 bases, with 8 bases lying between them. The CDR3 bases are TGTGCCAGCAGTTTATCTCGGGGGGGCAATCAGCCCCAGCATTTT. It translates to CASSLSRGGNQPQHF.

The rearrangement links TRBV2 to TRBJ1-2; D is undetermined. V lost 4 bases and J lost 4, with 13 bases in between. Germline V gene sequence: CDR1 SNHLY, CDR2 FYNNEI. The CDR3 extends over 14 amino acids. This chain's CDR3 is CASSAVPGSYGYTF. The CDR3 coding sequence is TGTGCCAGCAGTGCGGTCCCCGGAAGCTATGGCTACACCTTC.

The chain has TRBV18 and TRBJ1-3; no clear D. The germline V gene encodes CDR1 KGHSH and CDR2 LQKENI. V was pared by 6 bases and J by 0 bases, with 12 bases between. The length of the CDR3 is 15 residues. The DNA for the CDR3 is TGTGCCAGCTCTCCCCGCCGGGACTCTGGAAACACCATATATTTT. It encodes CASSPRRDSGNTIYF.

The V gene is TRBV27, the J gene TRBJ1-1; TRBD1 might be the D (6 bases). Germline V gene sequence: CDR1 MNHEY, CDR2 SMNVEV (reference sequence). The CDR3 covers 13 residues. V lost 6 bases, J lost 9 bases, and 17 bases lay in between. The CDR3 nucleotides read TGTGCCAGCAGAGTTAACAGGGACCTTAAAGCTTTCTTT. This translates into CASRVNRDLKAFF.